This T cell receptor (beta chain) was obtained from a study of T cell changes during pregnancy in multiple sclerosis. V was pared by 6 bases and J by 2 bases, with 11 bases between. In germline, CDR1 is LNHDA, CDR2 SQIVND (reference sequence). The CDR3 consists of 14 residues. TCRdb's copy holds only in-frame clones and misses some; the assay was immunoSEQ multiplex PCR. The data show some 36,000 clones, with more than 75% seen just once and around 0.7% held by the top ten. This TCR was recovered from a female donor in good health, enrolled as a control in a pregnancy study. The rearrangement joins TRBV19 to TRBJ1-5; D call uncertain. This sample comprised CD4+ T cells from peripheral blood mononuclear cells, obtained in the second trimester of pregnancy. CDR3 in DNA: TGTGCCAGTAGGATGGGAGGCGGCAATCAGCCCCAGCATTTT. Protein product: CASRMGGGNQPQHF.